These T cell receptor beta chains were read from a single sample in a study of blood T cell repertoires in COVID-19. Sequencing was performed with immunoSEQ multiplex PCR; in TCRdb, only in-frame clones are kept and a portion is missing. This sample yields 150,000 to 250,000 clones, of which roughly 79% are seen a single time; 6% to 8% belongs to the top ten. The sample comprised peripheral blood. The receptors were sampled from a human donor with acute or convalescent COVID-19. The donor label of this sample is uncertain. CDR3s include the opening cysteine and the closing phenylalanine or tryptophan.

V	CDR3
TRBV5-6	CASSLAGVYEQFF
TRBV7-9	CASSLIRGRYTF
TRBV19	CATLGQGDSGANVLTF
TRBV6-7	CASSAGGTSGINEQFF
TRBV5-1	CASSLVPGSSTTYEQYF
TRBV7-2	CASSEGGQGAYGYTF
TRBV9	CASSSGWEQYF
TRBV5-4	CASSLGTSGRRYNEQFF
TRBV28	CASSLPSYRVFRAEAFF
TRBV29-1	CSPNPRGQGARGYTF
TRBV10-3	CATTSGSGPDTQYF
TRBV5-4	CASSFPEKGTEAFF
TRBV28	CASTLAGGLGETQYF
TRBV6-2/TRBV6-3	CASSLAGKLTYEQYF
TRBV5-6	CASSLGWSVSYNEQFF
TRBV6-6	CASSYGGSPLNTEAFF
TRBV9	CASSPGQAVKALHF
TRBV19	CASSIAGMNTEAFF
TRBV12-3/TRBV12-4	CASSLTGREKLFF
TRBV11-2	CASSLDPGLAGARDTQYF
TRBV30	CAWRLTSGSHEQYF
TRBV14	CASRSGTGMNTGELFF
TRBV3-1/TRBV3-2	CASSQVYRLAGGSSNEQFF
TRBV21-1	CASSRTGQNSPLHF
TRBV23-1	CASSQSTSGGSYEQYF